This T cell receptor beta chain was identified during a study of spatial heterogeneity in lung cancer. CDR1 and CDR2 from the germline V gene are SGHTA and FQGNSA. The CDR3 has 15 residues. With 0 bases clipped from V and 4 bases from J, the junction kept 3 bases outside the gene matches. Documented time point: sample taken at primary tumor resection. Without sorting, whole RNA was sequenced from tumor, nontumor lung or frozen PBMC. Every cDNA TCR molecule received its own unique molecular identifier. One entry per CDR3 protein, called by TCRdb with MiXCR from the 5' RACE reads. The profile shows more than 3,500 distinct CDR3 sequences, approximately 8% of them singletons. Study-level findings and limits: Ubiquitous expanded tumor TCRs surfaced in blood more at resection than they did at follow-up.

Note on this clonotype: Its specificity is unknown.

J is TRBJ2-3 and V is TRBV7-2; 8 bases line up with TRBD2. The TCR was taken from a female donor with early-stage non-small cell lung cancer. Specimen: PBMCs, collected at surgery. The CDR3 loop reads CASSLAAGGSDTQYF. CDR3 nucleotides: TGTGCCAGCAGCTTAGCCGCGGGGGGATCAGATACGCAGTATTTT.